This T cell receptor beta chain was identified in a study of regulatory T cells in long-lasting Graves disease. The study, taken as a whole, reports: Persistent Graves' patients showed less TCR diversity than newly diagnosed patients showed.

Arm-PCR of CDR3 regions and iRepertoire HTBI primers were used to build TCR beta libraries. TCRdb recomputed calls from the multiplex PCR reads with MiXCR, one row per CDR3 protein. The data show about 660,000 distinct CDR3 sequences, approximately 31% seen once. Germline values: CDR1 SQVTM, CDR2 ANQGSEA. V lost 2 bases to trimming and J lost 6 bases, with 8 bases between them. The CDR3 loop spans 11 amino acids. Specified time point: persistent/refractory GD, antithyroid drugs over 5 years with positive TRAb. The TCR library was made from RNA extracted from PBMCs. As to this clonotype: What it binds is unknown.

The chain combines TRBV29-1 with TRBJ2-7; D unclear. The input for sequencing was peripheral blood mononuclear cells (PBMCs), taken when the disease was refractory, from a patient treated with antithyroid drugs. The clonotype comes from a female donor with Graves disease. The CDR3 region is CSVESRGEQYF. The CDR3 DNA sequence: TGCAGCGTTGAAAGTCGCGGCGAGCAGTACTTC.